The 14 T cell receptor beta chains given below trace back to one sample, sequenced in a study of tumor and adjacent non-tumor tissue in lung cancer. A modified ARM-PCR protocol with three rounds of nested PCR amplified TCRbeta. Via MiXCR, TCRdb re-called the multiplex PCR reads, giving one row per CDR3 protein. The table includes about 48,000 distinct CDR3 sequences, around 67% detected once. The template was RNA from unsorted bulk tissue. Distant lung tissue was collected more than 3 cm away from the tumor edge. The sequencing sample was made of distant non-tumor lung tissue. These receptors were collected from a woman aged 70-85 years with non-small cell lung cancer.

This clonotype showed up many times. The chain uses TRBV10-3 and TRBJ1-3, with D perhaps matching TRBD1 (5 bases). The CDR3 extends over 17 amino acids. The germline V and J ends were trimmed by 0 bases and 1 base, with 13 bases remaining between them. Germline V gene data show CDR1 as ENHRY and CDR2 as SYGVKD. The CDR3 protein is CAISESQGKGSGNTIYF. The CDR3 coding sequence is TGTGCCATCAGTGAGTCCCAGGGAAAAGGGTCTGGAAACACCATATATTTT.

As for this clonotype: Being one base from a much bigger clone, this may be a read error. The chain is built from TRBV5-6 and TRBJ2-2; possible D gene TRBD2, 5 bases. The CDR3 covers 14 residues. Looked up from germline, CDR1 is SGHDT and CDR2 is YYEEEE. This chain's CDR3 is CASSFEGPAGELSF. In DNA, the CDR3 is TGTGCCAGCAGCTTTGAGGGCCCCGCCGGGGAGCTGTCTTTT.

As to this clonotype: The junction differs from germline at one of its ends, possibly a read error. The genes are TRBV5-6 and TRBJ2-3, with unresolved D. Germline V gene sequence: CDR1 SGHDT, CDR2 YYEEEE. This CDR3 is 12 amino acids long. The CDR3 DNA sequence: TGTGTCAGCAGCTTCCCCACAGATACGCCGTATTTT. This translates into CVSSFPTDTPYF. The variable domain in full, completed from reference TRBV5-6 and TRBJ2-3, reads DAGVTQSPTHLIKTRGQQVTLRCSPKSGHDTVSWYQQALGQGPQFIFQYYEEEERQRGNFPDRFSGHQFPNYSSELNVNALLLGDSALYLCVSSFPTDTPYFGPGTRLTVL.

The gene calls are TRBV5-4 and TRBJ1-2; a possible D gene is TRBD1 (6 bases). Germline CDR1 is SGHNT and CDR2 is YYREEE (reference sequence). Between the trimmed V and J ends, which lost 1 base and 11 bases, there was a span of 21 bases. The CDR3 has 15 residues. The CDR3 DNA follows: TGTGCCAGCAGCTTGTGGGTGCCAGGGGTGGCTGGATACACCTTC. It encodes CASSLWVPGVAGYTF.

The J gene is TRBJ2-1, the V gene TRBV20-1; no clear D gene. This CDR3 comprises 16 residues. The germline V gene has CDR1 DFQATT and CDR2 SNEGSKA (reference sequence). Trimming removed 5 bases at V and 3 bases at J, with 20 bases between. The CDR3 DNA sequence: TGCAGTGCTTATGGCGCACTCGGTAGCTTCTACAATGAGCAGTTCTTC. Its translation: CSAYGALGSFYNEQFF.

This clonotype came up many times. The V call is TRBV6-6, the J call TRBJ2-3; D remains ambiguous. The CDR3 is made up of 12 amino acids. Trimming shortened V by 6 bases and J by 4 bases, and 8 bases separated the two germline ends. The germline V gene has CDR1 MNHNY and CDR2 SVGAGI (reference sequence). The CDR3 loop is CASRPGADTQYF. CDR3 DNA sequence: TGTGCCAGCAGACCCGGCGCAGATACGCAGTATTTT.

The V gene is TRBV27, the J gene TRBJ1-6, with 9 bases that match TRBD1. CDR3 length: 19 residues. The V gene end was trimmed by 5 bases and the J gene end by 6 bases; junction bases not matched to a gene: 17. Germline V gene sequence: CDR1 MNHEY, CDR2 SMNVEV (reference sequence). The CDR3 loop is CASSSHFLPGQGFNSPLHF. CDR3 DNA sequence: TGTGCCAGCAGTAGCCATTTCTTGCCGGGACAGGGTTTTAATTCACCCCTCCACTTT.

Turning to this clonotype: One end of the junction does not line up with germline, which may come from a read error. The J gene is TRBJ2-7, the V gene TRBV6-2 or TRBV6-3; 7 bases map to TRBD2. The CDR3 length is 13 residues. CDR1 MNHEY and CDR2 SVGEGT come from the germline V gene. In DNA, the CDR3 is TGTGCCTGCAGCCTTCTAGCGGCCTACGAGCAGTACTTT. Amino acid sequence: CACSLLAAYEQYF.

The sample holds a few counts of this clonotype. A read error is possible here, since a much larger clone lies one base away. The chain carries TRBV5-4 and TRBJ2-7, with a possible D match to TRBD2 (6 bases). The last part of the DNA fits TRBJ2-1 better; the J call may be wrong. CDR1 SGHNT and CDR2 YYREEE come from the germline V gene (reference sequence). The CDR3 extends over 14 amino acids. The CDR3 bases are TGTGCCAGCAGCTTGGGAGCGGGTGCCTACGAGCAGTTCTTC. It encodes CASSLGAGAYEQFF.

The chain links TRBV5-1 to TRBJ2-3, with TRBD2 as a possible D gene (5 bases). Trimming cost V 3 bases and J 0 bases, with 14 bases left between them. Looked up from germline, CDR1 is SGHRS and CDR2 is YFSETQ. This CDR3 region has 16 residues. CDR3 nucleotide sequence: TGCGCCAGCAGCTCCCCTAGCAGGACTAGCACAGATACGCAGTATTTT. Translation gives CASSSPSRTSTDTQYF. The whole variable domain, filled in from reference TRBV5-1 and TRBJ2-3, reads KAGVTQTPRYLIKTRGQQVTLSCSPISGHRSVSWYQQTPGQGLQFLFEYFSETQRNKGNFPGRFSGRQFSNSRSEMNVSTLELGDSALYLCASSSPSRTSTDTQYFGPGTRLTVL.

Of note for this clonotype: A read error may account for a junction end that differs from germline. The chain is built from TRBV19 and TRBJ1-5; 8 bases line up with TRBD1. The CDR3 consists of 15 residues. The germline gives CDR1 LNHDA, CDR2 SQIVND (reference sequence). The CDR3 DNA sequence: TGTGCCAGTAGTCCGACAGGGGCTCGCAATCGGCCCCAGCATTTT. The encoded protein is CASSPTGARNRPQHF.

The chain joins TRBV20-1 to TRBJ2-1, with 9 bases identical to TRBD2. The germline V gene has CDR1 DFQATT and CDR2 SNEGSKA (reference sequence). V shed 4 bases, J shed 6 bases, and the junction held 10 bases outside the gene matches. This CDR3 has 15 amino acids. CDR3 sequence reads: CSATGLAGGGNEQFF. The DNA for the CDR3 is TGCAGTGCTACGGGACTAGCAGGCGGGGGCAATGAGCAGTTCTTC.

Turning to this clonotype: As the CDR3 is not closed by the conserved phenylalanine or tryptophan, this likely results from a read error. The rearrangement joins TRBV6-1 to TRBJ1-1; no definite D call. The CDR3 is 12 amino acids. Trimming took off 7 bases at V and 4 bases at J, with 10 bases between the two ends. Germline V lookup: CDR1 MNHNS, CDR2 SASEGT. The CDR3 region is CASNWEATEAFL. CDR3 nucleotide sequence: TGTGCCAGCAATTGGGAGGCCACTGAAGCTTTCCTT.

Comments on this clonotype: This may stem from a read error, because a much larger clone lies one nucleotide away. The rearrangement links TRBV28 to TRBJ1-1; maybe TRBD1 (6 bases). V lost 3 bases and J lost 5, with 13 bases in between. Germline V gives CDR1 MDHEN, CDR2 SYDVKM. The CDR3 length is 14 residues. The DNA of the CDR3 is TGTGCCAGCAGTTTTGTGGAGGGGGGGACTGAAGCTTTCTTT. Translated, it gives CASSFVEGGTEAFF.